This is a list of T cell receptor beta chains from one sample in a study of cytomegalovirus exposure and HLA in healthy donors. Measured with immunoSEQ multiplex PCR; TCRdb has only the in-frame clones, and not every one. The data hold some 210,000 clones, with around 83% observed a single time. Material: PBMCs. The receptors shown here come from a woman between 50 and 59 years old in good health and CMV-seropositive. CDR3s include the opening cysteine and the closing phenylalanine or tryptophan. D genes are given only for firm matches. Some rows have no size entry. The others give once, few or many, or a class for an expanded clone.

clone size: NA; D gene: TRBD1; V gene: TRBV5-1; J gene: TRBJ2-5; CDR3 protein: CASNRQGLVQETQYF; CDR3 DNA: TGCGCCAGCAATCGACAGGGTTTGGTCCAAGAGACCCAGTACTTC
clone size: few; D gene: NA; V gene: TRBV6-5; J gene: TRBJ1-6; CDR3 protein: CASSLPGAPLHF; CDR3 DNA: TGTGCCAGCAGTTTGCCGGGTGCCCCCCTCCACTTT
clone size: NA; D gene: TRBD1; V gene: TRBV7-2; J gene: TRBJ2-1; CDR3 protein: CASSDRGPYEQFF; CDR3 DNA: TGTGCCAGCAGTGACAGGGGGCCCTATGAGCAGTTCTTC
clone size: NA; D gene: NA; V gene: TRBV5-4; J gene: TRBJ2-5; CDR3 protein: CASSLGSGETQYF; CDR3 DNA: TGTGCCAGCAGCTTGGGTAGTGGAGAGACCCAGTACTTC
clone size: NA; D gene: NA; V gene: TRBV29-1; J gene: TRBJ1-2; CDR3 protein: CSVGGPNYGYTF; CDR3 DNA: TGCAGCGTTGGAGGGCCCAACTATGGCTACACCTTC
clone size: NA; D gene: NA; V gene: TRBV19; J gene: TRBJ1-5; CDR3 protein: CASSIDSAAGENPYSNQPQHF; CDR3 DNA: TGTGCCAGTAGTATAGATTCCGCTGCAGGGGAAAACCCTTATAGCAATCAGCCCCAGCATTTT
clone size: NA; D gene: NA; V gene: TRBV7-9; J gene: TRBJ1-2; CDR3 protein: CASSLVVGNYGYTF; CDR3 DNA: TGTGCCAGCAGCTTAGTCGTCGGTAACTATGGCTACACCTTC
clone size: NA; D gene: NA; V gene: TRBV21-1; J gene: TRBJ1-1; CDR3 protein: CASPREHLNTEAFF; CDR3 DNA: TGTGCCAGCCCGCGGGAACATTTGAACACTGAAGCTTTCTTT
clone size: NA; D gene: TRBD2; V gene: TRBV5-4; J gene: TRBJ2-3; CDR3 protein: CASSTVAGGVTDTQYF; CDR3 DNA: TGTGCCAGCAGCACTGTAGCGGGGGGGGTGACAGATACGCAGTATTTT
clone size: NA; D gene: NA; V gene: TRBV7-2; J gene: TRBJ1-4; CDR3 protein: CASSLIGVGLGEKLFF; CDR3 DNA: TGTGCCAGCAGCTTAATAGGGGTGGGTCTCGGTGAAAAACTGTTTTTT
clone size: NA; D gene: TRBD1; V gene: TRBV18; J gene: TRBJ2-5; CDR3 protein: CASSPLRDRVKTQYF; CDR3 DNA: TGTGCCAGCTCACCCCTCCGGGACAGAGTAAAGACCCAGTACTTC
clone size: NA; D gene: TRBD1; V gene: TRBV6-5; J gene: TRBJ1-5; CDR3 protein: CASSPGQGARRPQHF; CDR3 DNA: TGTGCCAGCAGTCCCGGACAGGGGGCAAGGCGGCCCCAGCATTTT
clone size: NA; D gene: TRBD2; V gene: TRBV28; J gene: TRBJ2-3; CDR3 protein: CASSLKRGSTDTQYF; CDR3 DNA: TGTGCCAGCAGTTTGAAGCGGGGAAGCACAGATACGCAGTATTTT
clone size: NA; D gene: TRBD1; V gene: TRBV6-6; J gene: TRBJ1-2; CDR3 protein: CASTDRGFGYTF; CDR3 DNA: TGTGCCAGCACGGACAGGGGGTTTGGCTACACCTTC
clone size: NA; D gene: TRBD1; V gene: TRBV28; J gene: TRBJ1-2; CDR3 protein: CATKTGTSANYGYTF; CDR3 DNA: TGTGCCACGAAGACAGGGACCTCAGCTAACTATGGCTACACCTTC
clone size: NA; D gene: NA; V gene: TRBV19; J gene: TRBJ2-5; CDR3 protein: CASSIEGRVEETQYF; CDR3 DNA: TGTGCCAGTAGTATAGAGGGGCGAGTTGAAGAGACCCAGTACTTC
clone size: NA; D gene: NA; V gene: TRBV7-2; J gene: TRBJ1-1; CDR3 protein: CASSKDSLNTEAFF; CDR3 DNA: TGTGCCAGCAGTAAGGACAGCTTAAACACTGAAGCTTTCTTT
clone size: NA; D gene: TRBD2; V gene: TRBV11-1; J gene: TRBJ2-3; CDR3 protein: CASSLLTSGGRADTQYF; CDR3 DNA: TGTGCCAGCAGCTTACTCACTAGCGGGGGGAGAGCAGATACGCAGTATTTT
clone size: NA; D gene: TRBD2; V gene: TRBV5-1; J gene: TRBJ2-3; CDR3 protein: CASSLARGRAPHTDTQYF; CDR3 DNA: TGCGCCAGCAGCTTGGCGCGGGGGAGAGCCCCACACACAGATACGCAGTATTTT
clone size: NA; D gene: NA; V gene: TRBV9; J gene: TRBJ1-2; CDR3 protein: CASSVGGGNYGYTF; CDR3 DNA: TGTGCCAGCAGCGTAGGCGGGGGAAACTATGGCTACACCTTC
clone size: NA; D gene: TRBD1; V gene: TRBV9; J gene: TRBJ1-1; CDR3 protein: CASSVTGANTEAFF; CDR3 DNA: TGTGCCAGCAGCGTTACAGGGGCGAACACTGAAGCTTTCTTT
clone size: NA; D gene: TRBD2; V gene: TRBV9; J gene: TRBJ2-3; CDR3 protein: CASSVPLGRGDTQYF; CDR3 DNA: TGTGCCAGCAGCGTCCCCCTAGGGAGGGGTGATACGCAGTATTTT
clone size: once; D gene: TRBD1; V gene: TRBV29-1; J gene: TRBJ2-3; CDR3 protein: CSVRQGSGTDTQYF; CDR3 DNA: TGCAGCGTCCGACAGGGGTCCGGGACAGATACGCAGTATTTT
clone size: NA; D gene: NA; V gene: TRBV10-1; J gene: TRBJ2-5; CDR3 protein: CASSVLALETQYF; CDR3 DNA: TGCGCCAGCAGTGTGCTAGCCCTGGAGACCCAGTACTTC
clone size: once; D gene: TRBD2; V gene: TRBV7-2; J gene: TRBJ2-7; CDR3 protein: CASSAGLVDEQYF; CDR3 DNA: TGTGCCAGCAGCGCGGGACTAGTTGACGAGCAGTACTTC
clone size: NA; D gene: TRBD1; V gene: TRBV7-9; J gene: TRBJ1-1; CDR3 protein: CASSPALGTGFTEAFF; CDR3 DNA: TGTGCCAGCAGCCCAGCCCTTGGGACAGGGTTTACTGAAGCTTTCTTT
clone size: NA; D gene: NA; V gene: TRBV25-1; J gene: TRBJ1-2; CDR3 protein: CASSDLFSSVAYGYTF; CDR3 DNA: TGTGCCAGCAGTGACCTCTTTTCATCAGTCGCCTATGGCTACACCTTC
clone size: NA; D gene: NA; V gene: TRBV2; J gene: TRBJ1-2; CDR3 protein: CASTLGQHIIYGYTF; CDR3 DNA: TGTGCCAGCACTCTCGGACAGCATATCATCTATGGCTACACCTTC
clone size: NA; D gene: NA; V gene: TRBV9; J gene: TRBJ1-4; CDR3 protein: CASSVVTTVGEEKLFF; CDR3 DNA: TGTGCCAGCAGCGTAGTCACAACGGTGGGAGAAGAAAAACTGTTTTTT
clone size: NA; D gene: NA; V gene: TRBV19; J gene: TRBJ1-2; CDR3 protein: CASSIGTVNLAGYTF; CDR3 DNA: TGTGCCAGTAGTATAGGGACTGTCAACCTCGCAGGCTACACCTTC
clone size: NA; D gene: TRBD1; V gene: TRBV5-6; J gene: TRBJ2-3; CDR3 protein: CASSVTGGDTQYF; CDR3 DNA: TGTGCCAGCAGCGTGACAGGGGGGGATACGCAGTATTTT
clone size: NA; D gene: TRBD1; V gene: TRBV7-6; J gene: TRBJ1-5; CDR3 protein: CASSLGAGDRGNQPQHF; CDR3 DNA: TGTGCCAGCAGCTTAGGAGCCGGGGACAGGGGTAATCAGCCCCAGCATTTT
clone size: NA; D gene: TRBD1; V gene: TRBV7-8; J gene: TRBJ1-1; CDR3 protein: CASSLTGGNTEAFF; CDR3 DNA: TGTGCCAGCAGCTTAACAGGGGGCAATACTGAAGCTTTCTTT
clone size: NA; D gene: TRBD2; V gene: TRBV7-6; J gene: TRBJ2-3; CDR3 protein: CASSSTVAGGHTDTQYF; CDR3 DNA: TGTGCCAGCAGCTCCACGGTAGCGGGGGGACACACAGATACGCAGTATTTT
clone size: NA; D gene: NA; V gene: TRBV2; J gene: TRBJ1-1; CDR3 protein: CASSAQGLMNTEAFF; CDR3 DNA: TGTGCCAGCAGTGCGCAGGGATTAATGAACACTGAAGCTTTCTTT
clone size: NA; D gene: NA; V gene: TRBV7-2; J gene: TRBJ1-2; CDR3 protein: CASSPPGVGGYTF; CDR3 DNA: TGTGCCAGCAGCCCGCCGGGGGTAGGAGGCTACACCTTC
clone size: once; D gene: TRBD1; V gene: TRBV6-1; J gene: TRBJ2-5; CDR3 protein: CATKQGTTQETQYF; CDR3 DNA: TGTGCCACCAAACAGGGGACCACCCAAGAGACCCAGTACTTC
clone size: NA; D gene: NA; V gene: TRBV6-6; J gene: TRBJ2-5; CDR3 protein: CASSYSRGLETQYF; CDR3 DNA: TGTGCCAGCAGTTACTCAAGGGGTTTGGAGACCCAGTACTTC
clone size: NA; D gene: NA; V gene: TRBV5-5; J gene: TRBJ1-2; CDR3 protein: CASSLDVRFGYTF; CDR3 DNA: TGTGCCAGCAGCCTAGACGTGAGGTTTGGCTACACCTTC
clone size: once; D gene: TRBD1; V gene: TRBV7-6; J gene: TRBJ2-2; CDR3 protein: CASSRTGQLNTGELFF; CDR3 DNA: TGTGCCAGCAGCCGGACAGGGCAATTGAACACCGGGGAGCTGTTTTTT
clone size: NA; D gene: NA; V gene: TRBV6-5; J gene: TRBJ1-2; CDR3 protein: CASSYQGPPGYTF; CDR3 DNA: TGTGCCAGCAGTTATCAGGGCCCGCCTGGCTACACCTTC
clone size: NA; D gene: TRBD1; V gene: TRBV5-8; J gene: TRBJ1-6; CDR3 protein: CASSLYRGQGNSPLHF; CDR3 DNA: TGTGCCAGCAGCTTATATAGGGGACAGGGGAATTCACCCCTCCACTTT
clone size: NA; D gene: TRBD2; V gene: TRBV9; J gene: TRBJ2-5; CDR3 protein: CASSVELAGGSQETQYF; CDR3 DNA: TGTGCCAGCAGCGTAGAATTGGCGGGGGGATCCCAAGAGACCCAGTACTTC
clone size: NA; D gene: TRBD2; V gene: TRBV29-1; J gene: TRBJ2-5; CDR3 protein: CSVPLSRASGGKTQYF; CDR3 DNA: TGCAGCGTTCCACTCAGCAGGGCTAGCGGGGGAAAGACCCAGTACTTC
clone size: NA; D gene: TRBD1; V gene: TRBV5-4; J gene: TRBJ2-1; CDR3 protein: CASSHRDRADNEQFF; CDR3 DNA: TGTGCCAGCAGCCACCGGGACAGGGCCGACAATGAGCAGTTCTTC
clone size: NA; D gene: NA; V gene: TRBV29-1; J gene: TRBJ1-2; CDR3 protein: CSALRGGYGYTF; CDR3 DNA: TGCAGCGCGCTCAGGGGTGGCTATGGCTACACCTTC
clone size: few; D gene: NA; V gene: TRBV5-1; J gene: TRBJ1-1; CDR3 protein: CASSEDSEAFF; CDR3 DNA: TGCGCCAGCAGCGAGGACAGTGAAGCTTTCTTT
clone size: NA; D gene: TRBD1; V gene: TRBV2; J gene: TRBJ2-4; CDR3 protein: CASRGTGIQYF; CDR3 DNA: TGTGCCAGCAGGGGGACAGGCATTCAGTACTTC
clone size: NA; D gene: NA; V gene: TRBV7-2; J gene: TRBJ1-5; CDR3 protein: CASSLSPGNQPQHF; CDR3 DNA: TGTGCCAGCAGCTTATCACCGGGCAATCAGCCCCAGCATTTT
clone size: NA; D gene: TRBD1; V gene: TRBV19; J gene: TRBJ2-3; CDR3 protein: CASSIVLLRTGRTDTQYF; CDR3 DNA: TGTGCCAGTAGTATAGTACTCCTTAGGACAGGGCGCACAGATACGCAGTATTTT
clone size: NA; D gene: NA; V gene: TRBV5-4; J gene: TRBJ1-2; CDR3 protein: CASSQTQTGWSGGYTF; CDR3 DNA: TGTGCCAGCAGCCAAACCCAGACAGGTTGGTCGGGCGGCTACACCTTC
clone size: NA; D gene: TRBD1; V gene: TRBV27; J gene: TRBJ1-5; CDR3 protein: CASSSNRGQSADQPQHF; CDR3 DNA: TGTGCCAGCAGTTCGAACAGGGGGCAGTCGGCGGATCAGCCCCAGCATTTT
clone size: NA; D gene: NA; V gene: TRBV28; J gene: TRBJ2-3; CDR3 protein: CASSLFSGNTDTQYF; CDR3 DNA: TGTGCCAGCAGTTTATTTTCTGGCAACACAGATACGCAGTATTTT
clone size: NA; D gene: NA; V gene: TRBV9; J gene: TRBJ1-2; CDR3 protein: CASSAGQPSGYGYTF; CDR3 DNA: TGTGCCAGCAGCGCTGGACAGCCCTCTGGCTATGGCTACACCTTC
clone size: NA; D gene: NA; V gene: TRBV7-2; J gene: TRBJ1-3; CDR3 protein: CASSLDPAGGNTIYF; CDR3 DNA: TGTGCCAGCAGCTTAGATCCGGCAGGTGGAAACACCATATATTTT
clone size: NA; D gene: TRBD2; V gene: TRBV5-1; J gene: TRBJ2-3; CDR3 protein: CASSLSRGTTDTQYF; CDR3 DNA: TGCGCCAGCAGCTTGTCGCGGGGGACCACAGATACGCAGTATTTT
clone size: NA; D gene: NA; V gene: TRBV7-2; J gene: TRBJ1-5; CDR3 protein: CASSRERGSSQPQHF; CDR3 DNA: TGTGCCAGCAGCCGAGAACGGGGGTCTAGCCAGCCCCAGCATTTT